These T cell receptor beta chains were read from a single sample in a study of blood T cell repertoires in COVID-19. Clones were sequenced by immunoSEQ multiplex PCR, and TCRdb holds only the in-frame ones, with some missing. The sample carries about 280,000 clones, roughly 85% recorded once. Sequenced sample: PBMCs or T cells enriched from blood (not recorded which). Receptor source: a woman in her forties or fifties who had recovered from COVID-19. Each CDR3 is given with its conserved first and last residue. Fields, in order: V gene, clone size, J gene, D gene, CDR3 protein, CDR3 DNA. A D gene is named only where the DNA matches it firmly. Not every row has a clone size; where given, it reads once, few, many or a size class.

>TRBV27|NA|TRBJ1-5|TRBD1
CASSSRGLGPQHF
TGTGCCAGCAGCTCAAGGGGGCTGGGGCCCCAGCATTTT
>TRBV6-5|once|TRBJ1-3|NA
CASSYESGNTIYF
TGTGCCAGCAGTTACGAGTCTGGAAACACCATATATTTT
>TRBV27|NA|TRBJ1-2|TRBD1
CASSPRQGAGGYTF
TGTGCCAGCAGTCCCCGACAGGGGGCCGGTGGCTACACCTTC
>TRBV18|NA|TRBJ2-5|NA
CASSPAGRETQYF
TGTGCCAGCTCACCAGCGGGGCGAGAGACCCAGTACTTC
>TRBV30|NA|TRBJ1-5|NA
CAWSAGFSNQPQHF
TGTGCCTGGAGTGCGGGATTTAGCAATCAGCCCCAGCATTTT
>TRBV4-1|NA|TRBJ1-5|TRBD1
CASSHRTGNQPQHF
TGCGCCAGCAGCCATCGGACAGGAAATCAGCCCCAGCATTTT
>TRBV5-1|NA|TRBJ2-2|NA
CASRQWLGGAGELFF
TGCGCCAGCCGCCAGTGGTTAGGAGGGGCCGGGGAGCTGTTTTTT
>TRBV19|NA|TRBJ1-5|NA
CASSINRASNQPQHF
TGTGCCAGTAGTATTAATCGAGCAAGCAATCAGCCCCAGCATTTT
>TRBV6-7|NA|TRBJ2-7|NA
CASSYWTGDYEQYF
TGTGCCAGCAGTTATTGGACTGGGGATTACGAGCAGTACTTC
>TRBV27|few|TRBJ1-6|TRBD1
CASSWVVSGGNSPLHF
TGTGCCAGCAGTTGGGTCGTCTCAGGGGGTAATTCACCCCTCCACTTT
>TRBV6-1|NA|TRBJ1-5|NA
CASSEGTQVRSNQPQHF
TGTGCCAGCAGTGAAGGTACTCAGGTGCGTAGCAATCAGCCCCAGCATTTT
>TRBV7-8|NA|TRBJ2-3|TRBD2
CASSFPSGGTRTDTQYF
TGTGCCAGCAGCTTTCCTAGCGGGGGGACCCGCACAGATACGCAGTATTTT
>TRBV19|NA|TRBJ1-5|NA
CASQGGGGNQPQHF
TGTGCCAGTCAAGGAGGGGGGGGCAATCAGCCCCAGCATTTT
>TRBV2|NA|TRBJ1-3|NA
CASSPPLAGNTIYF
TGTGCCAGCAGCCCCCCGTTAGCTGGAAACACCATATATTTT
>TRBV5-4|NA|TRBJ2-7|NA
CASSTGTYEQYF
TGTGCCAGCAGCACCGGGACCTACGAGCAGTACTTC
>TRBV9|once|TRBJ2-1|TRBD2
CASSVGAGGANEQFF
TGTGCCAGCAGCGTAGGGGCGGGGGGTGCCAATGAGCAGTTCTTC
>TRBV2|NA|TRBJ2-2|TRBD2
CASRNLAGVLTGELFF
TGTGCCAGCAGGAATCTAGCGGGAGTACTCACCGGGGAGCTGTTTTTT
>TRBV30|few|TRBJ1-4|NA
CAWSVLPEKLFF
TGTGCCTGGAGTGTACTCCCCGAAAAACTGTTTTTT
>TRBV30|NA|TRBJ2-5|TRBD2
CAWSLAGEGTQYF
TGTGCCTGGAGTTTAGCGGGAGAGGGGACCCAGTACTTC
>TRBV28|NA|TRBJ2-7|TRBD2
CASSTTSGVSYEQYF
TGTGCCAGCAGTACCACTAGCGGGGTCTCCTACGAGCAGTACTTC
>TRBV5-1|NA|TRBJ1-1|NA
CASTPTLGNTEAFF
TGCGCCAGCACCCCCACGCTCGGGAACACTGAAGCTTTCTTT
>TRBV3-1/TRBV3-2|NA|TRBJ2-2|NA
CASRQERGGGRSGELFF
TGTGCCAGCAGGCAAGAGCGTGGGGGCGGGCGATCCGGGGAGCTGTTTTTT
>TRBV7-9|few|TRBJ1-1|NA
CASSFSTVSEAFF
TGTGCCAGCAGCTTTTCTACGGTGTCTGAAGCTTTCTTT
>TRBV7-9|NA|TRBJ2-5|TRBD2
CASSFTSGGAETQYF
TGTGCCAGCAGCTTTACTAGCGGGGGGGCGGAGACCCAGTACTTC
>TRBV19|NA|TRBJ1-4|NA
CASSPRLGEKLFF
TGTGCCAGTAGTCCCAGACTTGGGGAAAAACTGTTTTTT